The clone carrying this TCR beta chain was observed at least ten times. The protocol attached unique molecular identifiers to individual cDNA molecules. Via MiXCR, TCRdb re-called the 5' RACE reads, giving one row per CDR3 protein. The table has about 80,000 distinct CDR3 sequences, roughly 13% seen once. CDR1 is ENHRY, CDR2 SYGVKD, per germline. V was shortened by 8 bases and J by 3 bases, with 7 bases between the two germline ends. The CDR3 totals 11 residues. This sample is part of a study of early T cells in non-severe SARS-CoV-2 infection. Whole-study context: Sequencing targeted bulk RNA from unsorted whole blood, leaving chains unpaired.

The gene calls are TRBV10-3 and TRBJ1-2, with D hard to call. This TCR was sampled from an adult who was a healthcare worker with PCR-confirmed SARS-CoV-2 infection or an uninfected control (not recorded which). What was sequenced was whole blood. DNA for the CDR3: TGTGCCATCGGCGAAGACTATGGCTACACCTTC. This encodes CAIGEDYGYTF.